What follows describes a single T cell receptor (beta chain). Its antigen target is currently unknown. No quality values exist for individual bases; no much larger clone is one base distant. Library creation used the immunoSEQ multiplex PCR assay. TCRdb re-hosts the immuneACCESS table, in-frame sequences only. Its copies lack some clones; in the studies checked, an unresolved V gene accounts for under half of them, and the cause for the rest is not known. In this sample the table shows roughly 35,000 clones, about 90% of which occur a single time. The ten largest clones add up to about 4.3% of the sample. According to the germline V gene, CDR1 reads MGHRA and CDR2 reads YSYEKL. Reading from cysteine to phenylalanine, the CDR3 counts 13 amino acids. Left in the record is the CDR3 DNA by itself, 39 bases read in frame from the first base. The V end loses 1 base and the J end loses 3 bases, and a stretch of 6 bases separates them.

The data were obtained in a study of T cell changes during pregnancy in multiple sclerosis (dated by TCRdb to between 2018 and 2020). Broadly, across the study: In women with multiple sclerosis, the researchers looked at how the T cell repertoire shifted as pregnancy progressed.

Rearrangement joined TRBV4-1 to TRBJ1-2, with the D gene too uncertain to name. Source: CD8+ T cells from peripheral blood mononuclear cells, taken after pregnancy. The TCR was taken from a female donor with multiple sclerosis, enrolled in a pregnancy study. For the CDR3, the sequence is CASSQGRDYGYTF. The DNA is TGCGCCAGCAGCCAAGGACGGGACTATGGCTACACCTTC.